This T cell receptor beta chain was sequenced during a study of blood T cell repertoires in COVID-19. In the study overall: Sources were T cells, B-cell-depleted T cells, or PBMCs; the material itself was cDNA or gDNA.

Some clones are missing from TCRdb's copy, which holds only in-frame ones; the method was immunoSEQ multiplex PCR. Of approximately 300,000 clones listed, about 92% are singletons. In the case of this clone: Other DNA sequences from this sample encode an identical CDR3 as well.

V was trimmed by 1 base and J by 4 bases, leaving 8 bases between them. Germline V gene data show CDR1 as LGHDT and CDR2 as YNNKEL (reference sequence). The CDR3 contains 14 residues. V gene TRBV3-1 (or the pseudogene TRBV3-2) combines with J gene TRBJ1-5; no reliable D call. What was sequenced was PBMCs or T cells enriched from blood (not recorded which). The clonotype was recovered from a woman aged 25 to 39 who had recovered from COVID-19. CDR3 in amino acids: CASSQGTGNQPQHF. The CDR3 coding sequence is TGTGCCAGCAGCCAAGGGACGGGGAATCAGCCCCAGCATTTT.